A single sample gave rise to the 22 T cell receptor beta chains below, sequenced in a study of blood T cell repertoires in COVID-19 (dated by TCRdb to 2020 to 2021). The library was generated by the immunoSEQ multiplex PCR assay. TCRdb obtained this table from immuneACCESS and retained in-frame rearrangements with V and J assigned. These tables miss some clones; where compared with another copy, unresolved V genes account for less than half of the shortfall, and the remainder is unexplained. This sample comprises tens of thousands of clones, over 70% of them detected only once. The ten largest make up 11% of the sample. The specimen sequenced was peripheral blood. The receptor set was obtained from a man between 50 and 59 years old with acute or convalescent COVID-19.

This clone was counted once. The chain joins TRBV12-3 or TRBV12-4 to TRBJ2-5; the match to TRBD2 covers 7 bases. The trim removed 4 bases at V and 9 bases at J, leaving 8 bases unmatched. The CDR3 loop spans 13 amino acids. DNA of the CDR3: TGTGCCAGCAGTTCATCCTCTAGCGGTCCCCAGTACTTC. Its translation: CASSSSSSGPQYF.

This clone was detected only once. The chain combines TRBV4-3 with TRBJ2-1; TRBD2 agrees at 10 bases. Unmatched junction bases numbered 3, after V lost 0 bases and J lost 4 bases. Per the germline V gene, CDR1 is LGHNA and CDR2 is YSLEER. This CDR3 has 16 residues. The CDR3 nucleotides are TGCGCCAGCAGCCAAGAGGCTAGCGGGGGATACAATGAGCAGTTCTTC. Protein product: CASSQEASGGYNEQFF.

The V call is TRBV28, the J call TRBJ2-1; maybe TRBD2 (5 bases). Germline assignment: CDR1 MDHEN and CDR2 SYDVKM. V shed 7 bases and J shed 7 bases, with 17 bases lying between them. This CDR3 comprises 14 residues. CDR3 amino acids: CASTATTSRNEQFF. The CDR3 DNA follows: TGTGCCAGCACAGCGACTACCAGTAGGAATGAGCAGTTCTTC.

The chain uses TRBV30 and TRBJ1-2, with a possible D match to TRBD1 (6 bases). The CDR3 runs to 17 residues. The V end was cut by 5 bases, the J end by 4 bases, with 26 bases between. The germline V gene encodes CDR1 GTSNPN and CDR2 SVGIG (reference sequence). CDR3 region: CAWSGHRTTINPYGYTF. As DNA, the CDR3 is TGTGCCTGGTCGGGACACCGGACGACAATAAATCCCTATGGCTACACCTTC.

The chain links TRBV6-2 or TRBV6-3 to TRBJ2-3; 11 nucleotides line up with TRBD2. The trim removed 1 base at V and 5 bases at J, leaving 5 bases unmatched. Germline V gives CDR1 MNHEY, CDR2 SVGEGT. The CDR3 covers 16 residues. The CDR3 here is CASSYFSGRAQDTQYF. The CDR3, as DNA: TGTGCCAGCAGTTACTTTAGCGGGAGGGCCCAAGATACGCAGTATTTT.

In DNA, the CDR3 is TGTGCCAGCAGTCCTCGTCGCAATCAGCCCCAGCATTTT. Its protein is CASSPRRNQPQHF. The chain joins TRBV2 to TRBJ1-5; D not certain. From germline, CDR1 is SNHLY and CDR2 FYNNEI. The length of the CDR3 is 13 residues. V shed 5 bases and J shed 2 bases, with 7 bases lying between them.

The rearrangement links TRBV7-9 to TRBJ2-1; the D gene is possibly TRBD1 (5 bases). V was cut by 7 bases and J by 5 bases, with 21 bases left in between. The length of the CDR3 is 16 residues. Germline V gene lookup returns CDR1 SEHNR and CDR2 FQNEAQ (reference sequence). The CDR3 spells CASTILVWGSNNEQFF. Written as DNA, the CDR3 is TGTGCCAGCACCATCTTAGTTTGGGGCTCGAACAATGAGCAGTTCTTC.

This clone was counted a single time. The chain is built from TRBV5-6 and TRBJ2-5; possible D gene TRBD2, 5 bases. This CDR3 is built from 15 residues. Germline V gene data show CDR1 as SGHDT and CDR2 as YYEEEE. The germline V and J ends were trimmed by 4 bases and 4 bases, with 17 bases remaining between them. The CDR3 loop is CASSPTRVGRETQYF. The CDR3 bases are TGTGCCAGCAGCCCGACGAGGGTAGGGCGAGAGACCCAGTACTTC.

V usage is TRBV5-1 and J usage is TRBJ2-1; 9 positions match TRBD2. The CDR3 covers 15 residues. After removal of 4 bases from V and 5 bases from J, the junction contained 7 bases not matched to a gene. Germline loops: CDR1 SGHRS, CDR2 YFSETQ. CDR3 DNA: TGCGCCAGCAGCCCAACAGCGGGGGGTGACAATGAGCAGTTCTTC. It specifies CASSPTAGGDNEQFF.

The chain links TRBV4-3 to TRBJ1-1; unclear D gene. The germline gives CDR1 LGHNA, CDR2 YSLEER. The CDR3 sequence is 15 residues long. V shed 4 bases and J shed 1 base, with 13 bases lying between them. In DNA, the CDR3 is TGCGCCAGCAGCCTATCGGTGACTGCGAACACTGAAGCTTTCTTT. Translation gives CASSLSVTANTEAFF.

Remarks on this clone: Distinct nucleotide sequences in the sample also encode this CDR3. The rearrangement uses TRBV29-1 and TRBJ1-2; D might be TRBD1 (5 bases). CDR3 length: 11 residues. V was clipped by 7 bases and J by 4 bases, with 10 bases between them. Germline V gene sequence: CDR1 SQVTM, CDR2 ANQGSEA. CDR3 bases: TGCAGCGCCGGGGGGTCCTATGGCTACACCTTC. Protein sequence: CSAGGSYGYTF.

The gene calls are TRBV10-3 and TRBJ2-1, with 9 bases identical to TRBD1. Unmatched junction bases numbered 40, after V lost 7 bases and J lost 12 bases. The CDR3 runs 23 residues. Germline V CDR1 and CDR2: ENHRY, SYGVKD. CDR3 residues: CAIKGRSDRGARQGPPGSHGQFF. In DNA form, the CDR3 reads TGTGCCATCAAGGGAAGATCGGACAGGGGCGCTCGACAGGGGCCCCCAGGTTCACACGGGCAGTTCTTC.

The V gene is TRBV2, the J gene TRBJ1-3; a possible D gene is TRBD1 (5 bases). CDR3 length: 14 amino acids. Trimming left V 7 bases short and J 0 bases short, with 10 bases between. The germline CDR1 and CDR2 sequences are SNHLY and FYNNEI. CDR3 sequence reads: CASKGLYSGNTIYF. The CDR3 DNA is TGTGCCAGCAAGGGACTTTACTCTGGAAACACCATATATTTT.

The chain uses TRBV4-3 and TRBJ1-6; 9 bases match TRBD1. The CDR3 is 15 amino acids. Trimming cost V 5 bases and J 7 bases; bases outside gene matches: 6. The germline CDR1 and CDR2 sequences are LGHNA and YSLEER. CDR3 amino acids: CASSAGTGHNSPLHF. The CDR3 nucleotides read TGCGCCAGCAGCGCTGGGACAGGGCACAATTCACCCCTCCACTTT.

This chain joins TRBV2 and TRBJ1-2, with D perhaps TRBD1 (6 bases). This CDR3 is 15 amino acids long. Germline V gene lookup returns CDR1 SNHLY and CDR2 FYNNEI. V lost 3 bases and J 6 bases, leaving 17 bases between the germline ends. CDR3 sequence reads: CASSEETGHGNGYTF. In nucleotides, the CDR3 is TGTGCCAGCAGTGAGGAGACAGGACATGGAAATGGCTACACCTTC.

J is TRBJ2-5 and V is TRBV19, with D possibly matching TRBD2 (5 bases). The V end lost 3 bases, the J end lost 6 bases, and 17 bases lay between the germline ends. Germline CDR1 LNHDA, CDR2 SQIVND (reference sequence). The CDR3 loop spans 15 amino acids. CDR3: CASSMASGGWKTQYF. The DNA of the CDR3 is TGTGCCAGTAGTATGGCTTCCGGAGGCTGGAAGACCCAGTACTTC.

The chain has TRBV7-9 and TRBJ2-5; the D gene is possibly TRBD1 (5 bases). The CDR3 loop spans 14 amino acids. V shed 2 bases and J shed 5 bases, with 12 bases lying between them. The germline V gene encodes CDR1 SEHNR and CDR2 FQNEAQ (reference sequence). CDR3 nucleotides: TGTGCCAGCAGCTTAAGTCAGGGCCGGGAGACCCAGTACTTC. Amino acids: CASSLSQGRETQYF.

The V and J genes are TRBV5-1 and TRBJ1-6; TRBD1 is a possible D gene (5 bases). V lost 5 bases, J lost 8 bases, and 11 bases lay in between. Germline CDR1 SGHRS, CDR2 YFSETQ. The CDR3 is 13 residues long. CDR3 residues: CASSLGEDSPLHF. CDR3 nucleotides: TGCGCCAGCAGTTTAGGGGAGGATTCACCCCTCCACTTT.

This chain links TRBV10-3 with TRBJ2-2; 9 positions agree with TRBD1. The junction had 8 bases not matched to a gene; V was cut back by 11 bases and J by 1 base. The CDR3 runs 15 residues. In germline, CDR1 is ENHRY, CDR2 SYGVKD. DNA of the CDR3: TGTGCCTCCAAAACGGGACAGGGGAACACCGGGGAGCTGTTTTTT. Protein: CASKTGQGNTGELFF.

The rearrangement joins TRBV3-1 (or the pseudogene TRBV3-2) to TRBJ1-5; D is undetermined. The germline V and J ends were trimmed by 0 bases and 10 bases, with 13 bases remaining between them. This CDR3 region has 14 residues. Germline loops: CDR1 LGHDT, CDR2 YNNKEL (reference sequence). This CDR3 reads CASSQEVQQRPQHF. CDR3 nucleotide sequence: TGTGCCAGCAGCCAAGAGGTCCAGCAGCGACCCCAGCATTTT.

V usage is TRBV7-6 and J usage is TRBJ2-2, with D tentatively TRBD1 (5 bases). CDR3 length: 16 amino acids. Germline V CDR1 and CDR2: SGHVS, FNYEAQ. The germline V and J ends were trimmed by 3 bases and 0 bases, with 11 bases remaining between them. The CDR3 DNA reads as TGTGCCAGCAGCTTTCCGCAGGGCCCGAACACCGGGGAGCTGTTTTTT. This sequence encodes CASSFPQGPNTGELFF.

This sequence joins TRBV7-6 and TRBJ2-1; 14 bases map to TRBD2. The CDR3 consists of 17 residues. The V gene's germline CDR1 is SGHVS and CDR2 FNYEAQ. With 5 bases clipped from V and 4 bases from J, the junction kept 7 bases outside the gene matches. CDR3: CASSPTGTSGGYNEQFF. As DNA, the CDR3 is TGTGCCAGCAGCCCCACGGGGACTAGCGGGGGATACAATGAGCAGTTCTTC. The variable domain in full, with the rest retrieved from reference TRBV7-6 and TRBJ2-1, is GAGVSQSPRYKVTKRGQDVALRCDPISGHVSLYWYRQALGQGPEFLTYFNYEAQQDKSGLPNDRFSAERPEGSISTLTIQRTEQRDSAMYRCASSPTGTSGGYNEQFFGPGTRLTVL.